This T cell receptor beta chain was recorded in a study of blood T cell repertoires in COVID-19. Study overall: COVID-19 samples, acute and convalescent, were from the United States, Italy and Spain.

There are 13 residues in the CDR3. Trimming removed 5 bases from V and 6 bases from J, with 14 bases in between. Germline lookup yields CDR1 SGHDT and CDR2 YYEEEE. The assay was immunoSEQ multiplex PCR, and TCRdb's table has in-frame clones only and misses some. The repertoire consists of under 500,000 clones, with over 75% occurring once and the leading ten covering roughly 1.1%. The J gene is TRBJ1-1, the V gene TRBV5-6; no clear D gene. The sequence was obtained from a man in his thirties or forties who had recovered from COVID-19. Sequencing input: PBMCs or T cells enriched from blood (not recorded which). The CDR3 DNA follows: TGTGCCAGCAGAGAGACTCTGATCGCTGAAGCTTTCTTT. Encoded protein: CASRETLIAEAFF.